Here is one T cell receptor beta chain with its context. The antigen is not known. This sample stems from a study of T-cell reconstitution after alpha-beta-depleted transplantation in children. Broader study findings: The main origin of T-cell counts and diversity one year after transplant was newly produced T cells.

Unique molecular identifiers were built into the TCRbeta library. In TCRdb, the PCR reads were re-called with MiXCR into one record per CDR3 protein. The profile shows around 70,000 distinct CDR3 sequences, about a tenth of them singletons. This TCR was sampled from a boy younger than 18 with acute myeloid leukemia, due to receive a stem cell transplant. Specimen: PBMCs, collected before TCRalphabeta/CD19-depleted stem cell transplant.

This CDR3 reads CASSQVDFITDTQYF. The CDR3 region has the DNA TGTGCCAGCAGCCAAGTGGACTTTATCACAGATACGCAGTATTTT. The chain uses TRBV14 and TRBJ2-3; the D gene is possibly TRBD2 (5 bases). CDR3 length: 15 residues. Germline assignment: CDR1 SGHDN and CDR2 FVKESK. The V end was cut by 1 base, the J end by 2 bases, with 10 bases between.